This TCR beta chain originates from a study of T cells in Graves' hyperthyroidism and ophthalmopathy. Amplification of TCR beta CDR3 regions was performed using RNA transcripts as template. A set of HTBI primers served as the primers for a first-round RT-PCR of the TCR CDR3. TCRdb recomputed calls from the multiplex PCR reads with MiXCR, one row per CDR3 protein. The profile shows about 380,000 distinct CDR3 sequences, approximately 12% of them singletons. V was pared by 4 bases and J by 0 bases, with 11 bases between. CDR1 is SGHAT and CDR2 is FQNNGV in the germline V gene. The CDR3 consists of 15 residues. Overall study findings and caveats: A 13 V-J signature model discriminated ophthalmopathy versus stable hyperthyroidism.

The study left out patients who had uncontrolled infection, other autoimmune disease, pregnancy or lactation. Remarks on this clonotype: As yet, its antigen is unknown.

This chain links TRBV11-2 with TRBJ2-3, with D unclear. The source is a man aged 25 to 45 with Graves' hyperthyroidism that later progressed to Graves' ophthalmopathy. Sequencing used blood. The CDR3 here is CASSYNRASTDTQYF. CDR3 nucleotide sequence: TGTGCCAGCAGCTATAACAGAGCTAGCACAGATACGCAGTATTTT.